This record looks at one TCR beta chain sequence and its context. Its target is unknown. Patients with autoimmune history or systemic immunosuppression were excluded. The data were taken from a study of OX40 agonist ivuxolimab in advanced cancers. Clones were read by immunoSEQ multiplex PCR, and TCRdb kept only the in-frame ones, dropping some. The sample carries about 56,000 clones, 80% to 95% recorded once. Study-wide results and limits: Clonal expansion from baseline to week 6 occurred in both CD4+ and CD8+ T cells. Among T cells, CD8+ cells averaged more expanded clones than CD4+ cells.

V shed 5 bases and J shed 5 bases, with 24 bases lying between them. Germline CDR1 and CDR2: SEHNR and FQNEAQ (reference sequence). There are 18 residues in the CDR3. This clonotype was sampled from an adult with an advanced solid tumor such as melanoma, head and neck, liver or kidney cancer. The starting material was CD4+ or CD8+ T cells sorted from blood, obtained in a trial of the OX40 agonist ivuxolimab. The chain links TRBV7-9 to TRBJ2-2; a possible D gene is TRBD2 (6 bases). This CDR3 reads CASSPSGAGRRKTGELFF. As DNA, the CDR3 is TGTGCCAGCAGCCCCTCCGGGGCGGGGAGACGTAAGACCGGGGAGCTGTTTTTT.